One sample yielded the 5 T cell receptor beta chains listed below, sequenced in a study of T cell responses to AZD1222 COVID-19 vaccine. Measured with immunoSEQ multiplex PCR; TCRdb has only the in-frame clones, and not every one. In the table there are 100,000 to 150,000 clones, approximately 90% of which are singletons. The sequencing here drew on peripheral blood, taken 28 days after the second AZD1222 dose. The receptor set was obtained from an adult who received the AZD1222 COVID-19 vaccine.

V is TRBV9 and J is TRBJ2-3; D is unresolved. Germline V gene data show CDR1 as SGDLS and CDR2 as YYNGEE. The CDR3 has 14 amino acids. V dropped 4 bases and J dropped 2 bases, with 11 bases sitting between them. The CDR3 nucleotides are TGTGCCAGCAGCACGTATATAGTCACAGATACGCAGTATTTT. This codes for CASSTYIVTDTQYF. The variable domain in full, completed from reference TRBV9 and TRBJ2-3, reads DSGVTQTPKHLITATGQRVTLRCSPRSGDLSVYWYQQSLDQGLQFLIQYYNGEERAKGNILERFSAQQFPDLHSELNLSSLELGDSALYFCASSTYIVTDTQYFGPGTRLTVL.

The rearrangement links TRBV28 to TRBJ2-1, with 7 bases lining up with TRBD2. The trim removed 7 bases at V and 1 base at J, leaving 4 bases unmatched. The CDR3 is 14 residues long. The germline gives CDR1 MDHEN, CDR2 SYDVKM. CDR3 in DNA: TGTGCCAGCACCTTGGGGGGGTCCTACAATGAGCAGTTCTTC. Residues: CASTLGGSYNEQFF.

The chain uses TRBV18 and TRBJ2-5; D is unclear. The germline CDR1 and CDR2 sequences are KGHSH and LQKENI. Trimming stripped 4 bases from V and 5 bases from J, with 17 bases between. This CDR3 comprises 15 residues. The CDR3 protein is CASSRQPWSEETQYF. CDR3 in DNA: TGTGCCAGCTCACGCCAGCCTTGGTCGGAGGAGACCCAGTACTTC.

The chain joins TRBV4-2 to TRBJ2-1, with 9 bases fitting TRBD1. CDR3 length: 16 amino acids. The V gene's germline CDR1 is LGHNA and CDR2 YNFKEQ. V shed 1 base, J shed 5 bases, and the junction held 6 bases outside the gene matches. CDR3 sequence: CASSQVEGQGNNEQFF. The CDR3 DNA reads TGTGCCAGCAGCCAAGTGGAAGGACAGGGGAACAATGAGCAGTTCTTC.

The CDR3 bases are TGTGCCAGCAGCATGGGACAGGGCAACTATGGCTACACCTTC. Its translation: CASSMGQGNYGYTF. This chain connects TRBV7-9 to TRBJ1-2; 9 bases map to TRBD1. The CDR3 loop spans 14 amino acids. Germline V CDR1 and CDR2: SEHNR, FQNEAQ (reference sequence). V lost 5 bases, J lost 2 bases, and 3 bases stayed unmatched.